These T cell receptor beta chains were read from a single sample in a study of blood T cell repertoires in COVID-19. Produced via immunoSEQ multiplex PCR; TCRdb's table is partial and in-frame only. The profile covers some 150,000 clones, with about 79% appearing a single time and 3% to 3.5% taken by the ten largest. Sequencing was carried out using peripheral blood. All receptors derive from a woman of 80 years or more with acute or convalescent COVID-19. The CDR3 runs from the conserved cysteine through the conserved F or W. Each record gives: clone size, J gene, D gene, V gene, CDR3 DNA, CDR3 protein. The D gene is left open where the match is weak. For some rows the clone size is stated as once, few or many, or as a class when expanded; others skip it.

size: -; J: TRBJ1-3; D: -; V: TRBV5-1; DNA: TGCGCCAGCAGCTTGGCCTCGACCCGGAGCTCTGGAAACACCATATATTTT; CDR3: CASSLASTRSSGNTIYF
size: -; J: TRBJ1-2; D: -; V: TRBV6-5; DNA: TGTGCCAGCAGTTACCGCCAGAGGGGAGGCGGCTACACCTTC; CDR3: CASSYRQRGGGYTF
size: few; J: TRBJ2-1; D: -; V: TRBV25-1; DNA: TGTGCCAGCGGAGGGGGGGGCTTGAATGAGCAGTTCTTC; CDR3: CASGGGGLNEQFF
size: -; J: TRBJ2-1; D: TRBD2; V: TRBV5-6; DNA: TGTGCCAGCAGCTCTGGGACGGGGGGGCCCTACAATGAGCAGTTCTTC; CDR3: CASSSGTGGPYNEQFF
size: -; J: TRBJ2-2; D: TRBD1; V: TRBV9; DNA: TGTGCCAGCAGCCCGACAGGGGGCACCGGGGAGCTGTTTTTT; CDR3: CASSPTGGTGELFF
size: -; J: TRBJ1-1; D: -; V: TRBV7-7; DNA: TGTGCCAGCAGTCAAACGGGGAACACTGAAGCTTTCTTT; CDR3: CASSQTGNTEAFF
size: -; J: TRBJ1-5; D: -; V: TRBV19; DNA: TGTGCCAGTAGTAAAGAGGGCAGGGTGAGGCAGCCCCAGCATTTT; CDR3: CASSKEGRVRQPQHF
size: few; J: TRBJ2-7; D: TRBD1; V: TRBV27; DNA: TGTGCCAGCAGTCAGGGGGCGGGACCCTACGAGCAGTACTTC; CDR3: CASSQGAGPYEQYF
size: -; J: TRBJ1-5; D: TRBD1; V: TRBV2; DNA: TGTGCCAGCAGTCCGACACCGGGACAGGGGGCTAAGAGCAATCAGCCCCAGCATTTT; CDR3: CASSPTPGQGAKSNQPQHF
size: -; J: TRBJ1-2; D: -; V: TRBV23-1; DNA: TGCGCCAGCAGTCAAAGGGGCAGGGGCCATGACTATGGCTACACCTTC; CDR3: CASSQRGRGHDYGYTF
size: -; J: TRBJ1-1; D: -; V: TRBV10-3; DNA: TGTGCCATCAGTCCATGGGCCCTTCTGAACACTGAAGCTTTCTTT; CDR3: CAISPWALLNTEAFF
size: -; J: TRBJ1-2; D: TRBD1; V: TRBV5-6; DNA: TGTGCCAGCAGCTCGAACCGGGACAGGCGCTATGGCTACACCTTC; CDR3: CASSSNRDRRYGYTF
size: once; J: TRBJ2-2; D: TRBD1; V: TRBV11-2; DNA: TGTGCCAGCAGCTTGCCCAGGGGGCTTGCCGGGGAGCTGTTTTTT; CDR3: CASSLPRGLAGELFF
size: -; J: TRBJ2-7; D: -; V: TRBV10-3; DNA: TGTGCCATCAGTGAGTTTAGGGGTCCCTACGAGCAGTACTTC; CDR3: CAISEFRGPYEQYF
size: -; J: TRBJ1-4; D: -; V: TRBV19; DNA: TGTGCCAGTAGAAGAGGGACAAATAATGAAAAACTGTTTTTT; CDR3: CASRRGTNNEKLFF
size: -; J: TRBJ1-3; D: TRBD1; V: TRBV9; DNA: TGTGCCAGCAGCGTAGGGGACAGGGGGCCTGGAAACACCATATATTTT; CDR3: CASSVGDRGPGNTIYF
size: -; J: TRBJ2-7; D: TRBD2; V: TRBV6-5; DNA: TGTGCCAGCAGACAGCTAGCGGGGACCTACGAGCAGTACTTC; CDR3: CASRQLAGTYEQYF
size: -; J: TRBJ1-2; D: -; V: TRBV9; DNA: TGTGCCAGCAGCCCAATTAGGGAGGGTTCGGGCTACACCTTC; CDR3: CASSPIREGSGYTF
size: -; J: TRBJ2-1; D: -; V: TRBV6-6; DNA: TGTGCCAGCAGTTCAAGCGGTGAGCAGTTCTTC; CDR3: CASSSSGEQFF
size: -; J: TRBJ2-1; D: TRBD2; V: TRBV15; DNA: TGTGCCACCAGCAGAGACCGGGACTACTACAATGAGCAGTTCTTC; CDR3: CATSRDRDYYNEQFF
size: -; J: TRBJ1-3; D: TRBD1; V: TRBV19; DNA: TGTGCCAGTAGTCTACGGGACAGATTTTACTCTGGAAACACCATATATTTT; CDR3: CASSLRDRFYSGNTIYF
size: -; J: TRBJ2-3; D: TRBD1; V: TRBV19; DNA: TGTGCCAGTAGGGACAGGGAAAGCGCAGATACGCAGTATTTT; CDR3: CASRDRESADTQYF
size: few; J: TRBJ2-2; D: -; V: TRBV4-2; DNA: TGTGCCAGCAGCCAAGATATGGGCGGGACAGAGAACACCGGGGAGCTGTTTTTT; CDR3: CASSQDMGGTENTGELFF
size: -; J: TRBJ1-4; D: TRBD1; V: TRBV3-1/TRBV3-2; DNA: TGTGCCAGCAGCCATGACGGACAGGCGTTGAATGAAAAACTGTTTTTT; CDR3: CASSHDGQALNEKLFF
size: -; J: TRBJ1-3; D: TRBD1; V: TRBV20-1; DNA: TGCAGCCAGGGGGCTGGAAACACCATATATTTT; CDR3: CSQGAGNTIYF
size: -; J: TRBJ2-2; D: -; V: TRBV21-1; DNA: TGTGCCAGCACCGGGCAGGGCGGAGGGGAGCTGTTTTTT; CDR3: CASTGQGGGELFF
size: -; J: TRBJ1-3; D: -; V: TRBV2; DNA: TGTGCCAGCAGAACAGTCATCTCTGGAAACACCATATATTTT; CDR3: CASRTVISGNTIYF